This T cell receptor (beta chain) was captured by sequencing in a study of glioma-infiltrating T cells after dendritic cell vaccination. Germline V gives CDR1 MGHRA, CDR2 YSYEKL. With 1 base clipped from V and 0 bases from J, the junction kept 9 bases outside the gene matches. The CDR3 loop spans 18 amino acids. Over 20% tumor content was confirmed by H&E before DNA isolation. Method: immunoSEQ multiplex PCR; TCRdb's copy keeps in-frame clones and lacks some. The sample records about 3,100 clones, roughly 79% being singletons. The chain has TRBV4-1 and TRBJ1-1, with TRBD1 identical over 9 bases. This TCR derives from a human donor with glioblastoma. This sample comprised tumor tissue, obtained before dendritic cell vaccination. CDR3 protein: CASSQGYGTGTMNTEAFF. DNA of the CDR3: TGCGCCAGCAGCCAAGGATACGGGACAGGGACAATGAACACTGAAGCTTTCTTT.